This T cell receptor beta chain was identified during a study of cytomegalovirus exposure and HLA in healthy donors. The V gene's germline CDR1 is SGHTA and CDR2 FQGNSA. The CDR3 spans 17 residues. The ends lost 5 bases at V and 1 base at J; junction bases unmatched: 10. Amplification used 60 Vbeta primers and 13 Jbeta primers. Data came from immunoSEQ multiplex PCR; TCRdb stores just in-frame clones and leaves some out. The data hold under 200,000 clones, with about 80% observed a single time. The origin of this receptor is a man aged 25 to 45 in good health and CMV-seronegative. V gene TRBV7-2 combines with J gene TRBJ1-1; TRBD1 agrees at 10 bases. Source material: PBMCs. In nucleotides, the CDR3 is TGTGCCAGCAGCCGCGACTCGACAGGGGGCTGGAACACTGAAGCTTTCTTT. This encodes CASSRDSTGGWNTEAFF. Together with reference TRBV7-2 and TRBJ1-1, the CDR3 gives the full variable domain: GAGVSQSPSNKVTEKGKDVELRCDPISGHTALYWYRQSLGQGLEFLIYFQGNSAPDKSGLPSDRFSAERTGGSVSTLTIQRTQQEDSAVYLCASSRDSTGGWNTEAFFGQGTRLTVV.